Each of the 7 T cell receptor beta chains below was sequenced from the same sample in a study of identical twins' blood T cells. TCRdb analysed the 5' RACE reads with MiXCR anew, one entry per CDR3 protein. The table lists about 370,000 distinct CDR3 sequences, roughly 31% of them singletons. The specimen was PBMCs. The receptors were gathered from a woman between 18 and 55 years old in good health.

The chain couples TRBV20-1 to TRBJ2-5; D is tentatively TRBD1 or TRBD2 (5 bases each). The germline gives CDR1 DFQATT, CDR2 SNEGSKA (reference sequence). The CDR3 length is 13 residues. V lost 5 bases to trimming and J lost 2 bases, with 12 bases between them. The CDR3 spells CSAQGRTQETQYF. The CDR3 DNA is TGCAGTGCTCAGGGACGCACGCAAGAGACCCAGTACTTC.

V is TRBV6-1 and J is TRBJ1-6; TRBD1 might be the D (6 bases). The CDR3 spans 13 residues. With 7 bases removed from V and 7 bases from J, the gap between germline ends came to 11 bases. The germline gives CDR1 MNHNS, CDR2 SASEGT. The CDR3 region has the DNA TGTGCCAGCAAAAGGACAGAGAATTCACCCCTCCACTTT. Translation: CASKRTENSPLHF.

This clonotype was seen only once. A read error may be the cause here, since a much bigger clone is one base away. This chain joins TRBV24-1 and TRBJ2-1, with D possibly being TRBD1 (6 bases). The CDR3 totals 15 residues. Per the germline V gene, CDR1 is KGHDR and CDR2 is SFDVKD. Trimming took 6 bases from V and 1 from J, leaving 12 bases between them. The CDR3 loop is CATSSRTVSYNEQFF. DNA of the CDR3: TGTGCCACCAGTTCCAGGACAGTTTCCTACAATGAGCAGTTCTTC.

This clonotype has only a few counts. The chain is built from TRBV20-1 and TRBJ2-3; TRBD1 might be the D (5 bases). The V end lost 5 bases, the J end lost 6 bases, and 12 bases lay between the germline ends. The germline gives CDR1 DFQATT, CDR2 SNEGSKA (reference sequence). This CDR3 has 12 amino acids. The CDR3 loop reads CSAGPRGDTQYF. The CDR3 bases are TGCAGTGCTGGACCTAGGGGCGATACGCAGTATTTT.

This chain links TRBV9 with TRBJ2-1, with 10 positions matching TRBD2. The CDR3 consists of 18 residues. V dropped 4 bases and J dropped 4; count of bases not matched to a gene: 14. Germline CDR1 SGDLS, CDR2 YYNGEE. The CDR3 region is CASSLRTSGGSTYNEQFF. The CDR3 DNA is TGTGCCAGCAGCTTAAGGACTAGCGGAGGATCAACTTACAATGAGCAGTTCTTC.

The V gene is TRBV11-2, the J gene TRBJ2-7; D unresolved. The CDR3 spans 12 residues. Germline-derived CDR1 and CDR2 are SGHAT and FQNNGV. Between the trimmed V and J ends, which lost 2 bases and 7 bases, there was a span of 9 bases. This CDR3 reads CASSLFFGEQYF. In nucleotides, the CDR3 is TGTGCCAGCAGCTTATTCTTCGGGGAGCAGTACTTC.

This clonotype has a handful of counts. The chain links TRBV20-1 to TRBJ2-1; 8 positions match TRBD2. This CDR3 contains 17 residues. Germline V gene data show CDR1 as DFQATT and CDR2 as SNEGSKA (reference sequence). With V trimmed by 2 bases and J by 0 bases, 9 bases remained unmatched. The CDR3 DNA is TGCAGTGCTAGATCTCTGAGCGGGGGCCTCTCCTACAATGAGCAGTTCTTC. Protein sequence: CSARSLSGGLSYNEQFF.